This T cell receptor (beta chain) was observed in a study of TIL therapy for anti-PD-1-resistant metastatic lung cancer. The libraries were made with immunoSEQ v3. The assay was immunoSEQ multiplex PCR, and TCRdb's table has in-frame clones only and misses some. The data show 6,000 or so clones, 64% seen once. Time point here: pre-treatment sample, taken before nivolumab and TIL therapy. Pleural nodules or supraclavicular lymph nodes made up most of the excised metastases sampled. The trim removed 6 bases at V and 6 bases at J, leaving 7 bases unmatched. This CDR3 is 14 amino acids long. Germline CDR1 reads MNHEY; CDR2 reads SVGAGI.

The chain is built from TRBV6-5 and TRBJ1-2; 10 bases match TRBD1. Here the sequenced sample was tumor tissue, taken at baseline. The TCR comes from a person aged 30 to 80 with non-small cell lung cancer. The CDR3 bases are TGTGCCAGCAGGACAGGGGGCGCGTTGCATGGCTACACCTTC. Encoded protein: CASRTGGALHGYTF.